The 28 T cell receptor beta chains below all came from one sample that was sequenced in a study of blood T cell repertoires in COVID-19. TCRdb's copy holds only in-frame clones and misses some; the assay was immunoSEQ multiplex PCR. Counted here are some 250,000 clones, roughly 80% occurring once; the ten biggest clones make up around 4%. The sample taken for sequencing was peripheral blood. The receptor source for this set is a man aged 55 to 69 with acute or convalescent COVID-19.

V is TRBV27 and J is TRBJ2-3; the D gene is possibly TRBD2 (6 bases). The CDR3 length is 16 residues. With 6 bases removed from V and 1 base from J, the gap between germline ends came to 17 bases. The germline gives CDR1 MNHEY, CDR2 SMNVEV (reference sequence). DNA of the CDR3: TGTGCCAGCAGCCCCTTGGAGGGTGTAGGCACAGATACGCAGTATTTT. It specifies CASSPLEGVGTDTQYF.

This clone was seen only a few times. V gene TRBV19 combines with J gene TRBJ1-1; 7 nucleotides match TRBD1. This CDR3 spans 14 amino acids. The ends lost 5 bases at V and 1 base at J; junction bases unmatched: 4. Germline V gives CDR1 LNHDA, CDR2 SQIVND (reference sequence). The CDR3 region is CASSPDRRNTEAFF. In DNA, the CDR3 is TGTGCCAGTAGTCCGGACAGGAGGAACACTGAAGCTTTCTTT.

V usage is TRBV5-5 and J usage is TRBJ1-2; tentatively, D is TRBD1 (5 bases). Germline CDR1 and CDR2: SGHKS and YYEKEE (reference sequence). Trimming left V 0 bases short and J 3 bases short, with 12 bases between. The CDR3 has 15 residues. CDR3 residues: CASSLDPGSDYGYTF. The CDR3 coding sequence is TGTGCCAGCAGCTTGGACCCAGGGTCCGACTATGGCTACACCTTC.

The chain recombines TRBV9 with TRBJ2-1; TRBD2 matches at 11 bases. This CDR3 spans 15 amino acids. Trimming cost V 0 bases and J 8 bases; bases outside gene matches: 4. CDR1 SGDLS and CDR2 YYNGEE come from the germline V gene. In nucleotides, the CDR3 is TGTGCCAGCAGCGTAGGACTAGCGGGGATCGATGAGCAGTTCTTC. Protein sequence: CASSVGLAGIDEQFF.

The chain combines TRBV11-2 with TRBJ2-3; 9 positions agree with TRBD2. Unmatched junction bases numbered 7, after V lost 1 base and J lost 2 bases. Germline CDR1 SGHAT, CDR2 FQNNGV. This CDR3 spans 17 amino acids. Here the CDR3 reads CASSLALLAGITDTQYF. In nucleotides, the CDR3 is TGTGCCAGCAGCTTAGCCCTCCTAGCGGGAATCACAGATACGCAGTATTTT.

This chain links TRBV15 with TRBJ2-2, with 12 nucleotides matching TRBD2. With V trimmed by 0 bases and J by 8 bases, 7 bases remained unmatched. This CDR3 is built from 17 residues. Germline V gives CDR1 LNHNV, CDR2 YYDKDF (reference sequence). This chain's CDR3 is CATSRDSLAGGRGELFF. Here the CDR3 DNA reads TGTGCCACCAGCAGAGATTCACTAGCGGGAGGTAGAGGGGAGCTGTTTTTT.

The chain couples TRBV5-5 to TRBJ2-7; possible D gene TRBD1, 5 bases. The CDR3 spans 15 residues. The germline V gene has CDR1 SGHKS and CDR2 YYEKEE (reference sequence). V lost 0 bases and J 1 base, leaving 11 bases between the germline ends. The DNA for the CDR3 is TGTGCCAGCAGCTTGGTGGGAACAGGATCCTACGAGCAGTACTTC. This translates into CASSLVGTGSYEQYF.

The gene calls are TRBV7-6 and TRBJ2-7, with a weak D call TRBD2 (5 bases). CDR1 SGHVS and CDR2 FNYEAQ come from the germline V gene. Trimming left V 5 bases short and J 3 bases short, with 17 bases between. The CDR3 contains 15 residues. The CDR3 region is CASSPREGSGYEQYF. CDR3 nucleotide sequence: TGTGCCAGCAGCCCCCGAGAGGGATCGGGCTACGAGCAGTACTTC.

The chain joins TRBV18 to TRBJ1-2, with 7 bases aligning to TRBD1. CDR3 length: 14 residues. CDR1 is KGHSH, CDR2 LQKENI, per germline. The ends lost 2 bases at V and 4 bases at J; junction bases unmatched: 4. CDR3 sequence (DNA): TGTGCCAGCTCACCAACAGGGGCCCTCTATGGCTACACCTTC. It is translated as CASSPTGALYGYTF. The whole variable domain, remainder taken from reference TRBV18 and TRBJ1-2, is NAGVMQNPRHLVRRRGQEARLRCSPMKGHSHVYWYRQLPEEGLKFMVYLQKENIIDESGMPKERFSAEFPKEGPSILRIQQVVRGDSAAYFCASSPTGALYGYTFGSGTRLTVV.

The rearrangement joins TRBV24-1 to TRBJ2-3, with 7 bases that match TRBD2. This CDR3 comprises 14 residues. Germline CDR1 is KGHDR and CDR2 is SFDVKD. The J segment lost 6 bases and the V segment lost 4 bases, leaving 6 bases of the junction unmatched. In nucleotides, the CDR3 is TGTGCCACCAGTGAAAGGGAGGGAACGGATACGCAGTATTTT. It translates to CATSEREGTDTQYF.

The chain joins TRBV6-2 or TRBV6-3 to TRBJ2-7, with D possibly being TRBD1 (6 bases). Germline lookup yields CDR1 MNHEY and CDR2 SVGEGT. With 0 bases removed from V and 2 bases from J, the gap between germline ends came to 8 bases. This CDR3 has 14 residues. The CDR3 region is CASSYSDRTYEQYF. The DNA for the CDR3 is TGTGCCAGCAGTTACTCGGACAGAACCTACGAGCAGTACTTC.

The genes are TRBV19 and TRBJ1-1, with no clear D. Per germline, CDR1 LNHDA and CDR2 SQIVND (reference sequence). CDR3 length: 11 amino acids. V gave up 3 bases and J gave up 11 bases, with 10 bases separating them. This CDR3 reads CASSIGFLAFF. The CDR3 nucleotides read TGTGCCAGTAGTATCGGGTTCCTGGCTTTCTTT.

The chain carries TRBV5-4 and TRBJ2-7; 8 bases align to TRBD2. The CDR3 contains 14 residues. The trim removed 2 bases at V and 7 bases at J, leaving 8 bases unmatched. Germline V gene data show CDR1 as SGHNT and CDR2 as YYREEE (reference sequence). The CDR3 DNA is TGTGCCAGCAGCTTCGGGACTAGACCACGGGAGCAGTACTTC. This encodes CASSFGTRPREQYF.

This chain uses TRBV28 with TRBJ2-5, with 11 bases fitting TRBD2. This CDR3 spans 16 amino acids. Per germline, CDR1 MDHEN and CDR2 SYDVKM. With V trimmed by 6 bases and J by 2 bases, 8 bases remained unmatched. The CDR3 loop reads CASSRQGTSGQETQYF. CDR3 nucleotides: TGTGCCAGCAGCCGACAAGGGACTAGCGGACAAGAGACCCAGTACTTC.

The chain couples TRBV6-2 or TRBV6-3 to TRBJ1-1; TRBD1 aligns across 10 bases. CDR3 length: 18 amino acids. Germline V gene sequence: CDR1 MNHEY, CDR2 SVGEGT. The V and J ends lost 6 bases and 0 bases, in that order; junction bases with no gene match: 13. The CDR3 protein is CASSRDRGFRVMNTEAFF. The CDR3 region has the DNA TGTGCCAGCAGCCGGGACAGGGGTTTCCGTGTCATGAACACTGAAGCTTTCTTT.

This clone was seen only a few times. The rearrangement links TRBV14 to TRBJ2-6; D is undetermined. V shed 4 bases and J shed 6 bases, with 10 bases lying between them. This CDR3 is 14 amino acids long. CDR1 and CDR2 from the germline V gene are SGHDN and FVKESK. CDR3 amino acids: CASSPQVSANVLTF. The CDR3 DNA is TGTGCCAGCAGCCCCCAGGTCTCGGCCAACGTCCTGACTTTC.

The chain is built from TRBV9 and TRBJ1-4, with a possible D match to TRBD1 (6 bases). This CDR3 is built from 14 residues. Trimming cost V 0 bases and J 6 bases, with 9 bases left between them. Germline V gene lookup returns CDR1 SGDLS and CDR2 YYNGEE. In DNA, the CDR3 is TGTGCCAGCAGCGTAGCTGAGGGGGATGAAAAACTGTTTTTT. The encoded protein is CASSVAEGDEKLFF.

The chain employs TRBV7-9 and TRBJ2-7; TRBD2 might be the D (6 bases). Between the trimmed V and J ends, which lost 3 bases and 6 bases, there was a span of 15 bases. The CDR3 extends over 14 amino acids. Per germline, CDR1 SEHNR and CDR2 FQNEAQ (reference sequence). The CDR3 reads CASSFARQTSEQYF. The DNA of the CDR3 is TGTGCCAGCAGCTTCGCTCGGCAGACTAGCGAGCAGTACTTC.

The genes are TRBV9 and TRBJ2-2, with a weak D call TRBD2 (6 bases). Germline V gene sequence: CDR1 SGDLS, CDR2 YYNGEE. This CDR3 has 13 residues. V was shortened by 2 bases and J by 5 bases, with 7 bases between the two germline ends. DNA of the CDR3: TGTGCCAGCAGCGTCGGGAGAACCGGGGAGCTGTTTTTT. Translation gives CASSVGRTGELFF.

The gene calls are TRBV25-1 and TRBJ2-3, with D possibly being TRBD1 (5 bases). Trimming took 1 base from V and 9 from J, leaving 11 bases between them. Germline V gene lookup returns CDR1 MGHDK and CDR2 SYGVNS. This CDR3 region has 13 residues. The CDR3 DNA reads as TGTGCCAGCAGTGAATTTGGGCAGGGCACGCAGTATTTT. Residues: CASSEFGQGTQYF.

The rearrangement links TRBV6-2 or TRBV6-3 to TRBJ2-1; the D is unclear. CDR3 size: 15 residues. V was pared by 1 base and J by 0 bases, with 7 bases between. Per germline, CDR1 MNHEY and CDR2 SVGEGT. The CDR3 protein is CASSYLGSSYNEQFF. The CDR3 DNA reads TGTGCCAGCAGTTACTTGGGCAGCTCCTACAATGAGCAGTTCTTC.

This rearrangement joins TRBV28 to TRBJ2-7, with 9 bases lining up with TRBD2. Germline V gives CDR1 MDHEN, CDR2 SYDVKM. V was pared by 5 bases and J by 6 bases, with 8 bases of the junction left unmatched. The CDR3 sequence is 14 residues long. The CDR3 DNA follows: TGTGCCAGCAGTACAATAGCGGGAGTGGTCGAGCAGTACTTC. Translating it yields CASSTIAGVVEQYF.

This chain links TRBV7-2 with TRBJ2-1; D is unresolved. The CDR3 extends over 15 amino acids. Germline CDR1 reads SGHTA; CDR2 reads FQGNSA. V shed 5 bases and J shed 0 bases, with 11 bases lying between them. CDR3 nucleotides: TGTGCCAGCAGCCCGCTGAGGTACTCCTACAATGAGCAGTTCTTC. This gives the protein CASSPLRYSYNEQFF.

This clone was seen a few times. This chain connects TRBV5-1 to TRBJ1-5, with a possible D match to TRBD1 (6 bases). Trimming cost V 4 bases and J 3 bases, with 11 bases left between them. CDR1 and CDR2 (germline): SGHRS, YFSETQ. CDR3 length: 14 amino acids. This CDR3 reads CASSVGTINQPQHF. The CDR3 nucleotides read TGCGCCAGCAGCGTCGGGACAATCAATCAGCCCCAGCATTTT.

The chain carries TRBV2 and TRBJ2-3; TRBD2 matches 10 bases. Germline V gene data show CDR1 as SNHLY and CDR2 as FYNNEI. The CDR3 totals 15 residues. The ends lost 6 bases at V and 1 base at J; junction bases unmatched: 4. In DNA form, the CDR3 reads TGTGCCAGCAGGGTAGCGGGGGGCCGCACAGATACGCAGTATTTT. Protein sequence: CASRVAGGRTDTQYF.

This rearrangement joins TRBV5-6 to TRBJ2-5; 9 bases fit TRBD2. The CDR3 length is 18 residues. V was pared by 4 bases and J by 2 bases, with 15 bases of the junction left unmatched. Per the germline V gene, CDR1 is SGHDT and CDR2 is YYEEEE. The CDR3 region is CASSPLGASGRPQETQYF. In DNA form, the CDR3 reads TGTGCCAGCAGCCCACTGGGGGCCAGCGGGAGGCCTCAAGAGACCCAGTACTTC.

J is TRBJ1-3 and V is TRBV3-1 (or the pseudogene TRBV3-2), with D unresolved. Germline assignment: CDR1 LGHDT and CDR2 YNNKEL (reference sequence). V dropped 1 base and J dropped 0 bases, with 7 bases sitting between them. The CDR3 extends over 15 amino acids. The CDR3 coding sequence is TGTGCCAGCAGCCAAGTTCCCAGCTCTGGAAACACCATATATTTT. Its translation: CASSQVPSSGNTIYF.

This chain joins TRBV30 and TRBJ1-1; D not resolved. Per germline, CDR1 GTSNPN and CDR2 SVGIG (reference sequence). V was shortened by 0 bases and J by 8 bases, with 13 bases between the two germline ends. CDR3 length: 13 amino acids. The CDR3 loop reads CAWSVLFGGEAFF. CDR3 DNA: TGTGCCTGGAGTGTACTTTTCGGAGGGGAAGCTTTCTTT.